This T cell receptor beta chain was sequenced for a study of cytomegalovirus exposure and HLA in healthy donors. PCR employed 60 Vbeta and 13 Jbeta primers. The repertoire was sequenced with immunoSEQ multiplex PCR; TCRdb's copy has only in-frame clones and lacks some. The table records roughly 150,000 clones, roughly 80% of them present only once. This clone was seen just once. The CDR3 contains 15 residues. V was cut by 3 bases and J by 8 bases, with 20 bases left in between. Germline V lookup: CDR1 SGDLS, CDR2 YYNGEE. This clonotype originated in a man between 18 and 29 years old in good health and CMV-seropositive. The gene calls are TRBV9 and TRBJ1-2; D perhaps matches TRBD1 (5 bases). The sequencing sample was made of PBMCs. In nucleotides, the CDR3 is TGTGCCAGCAGCGGCTTGGGGGGAAGAGTGTGCGGCTACACCTTC. Encoded protein: CASSGLGGRVCGYTF.